This T cell receptor (beta chain) came from a study of post-analysis software for immune sequencing data. Across the study: Patients had relapsing-remitting, secondary progressive or progressive-relapsing multiple sclerosis; some lacked subtype. Study results and limitations: There was significantly lower normalized Chao1 diversity in multiple sclerosis patients than in controls. Co-batched samples clustered tightly together by F measure. Elevated frequency relative to controls characterized several TRBV segments in patients, TRBV5-6, TRBV5-1 and TRBV20-1 among them.

In this sample, this clonotype turned up a few times. Its antigen remains unidentified. Unique molecular identifiers tagged the TCR beta cDNA libraries. Input of about 0.9 to 10 million T cells yielded 500,000 to 550,000 cDNA molecules. TCRdb itself ran the PCR reads through MiXCR, one entry per CDR3 protein. The table records a few hundred thousand distinct CDR3 sequences, around 40% of them present only once. Trimming shortened V by 4 bases and J by 3 bases, and 19 bases separated the two germline ends. The CDR3 sequence is 16 residues long. The receptor was derived from a girl aged 5-17 years with multiple sclerosis. The sample taken for sequencing was blood. The V call is TRBV12-3 or TRBV12-4, the J call TRBJ2-7; no clear D. The CDR3 loop reads CASSSSPSGFNYEQYF. The CDR3 DNA follows: TGTGCCAGCAGTTCCAGCCCCTCCGGGTTCAACTACGAGCAGTACTTC.